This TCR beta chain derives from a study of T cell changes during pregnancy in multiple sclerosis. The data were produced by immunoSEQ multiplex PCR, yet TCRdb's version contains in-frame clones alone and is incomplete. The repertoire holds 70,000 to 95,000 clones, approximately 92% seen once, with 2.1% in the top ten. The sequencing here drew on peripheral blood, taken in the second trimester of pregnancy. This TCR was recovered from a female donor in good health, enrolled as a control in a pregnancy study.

The CDR3 protein is CSSRGNYGYTF. The CDR3 DNA reads TGCAGCTCCAGGGGTAACTATGGCTACACCTTC. This rearrangement joins TRBV29-1 to TRBJ1-2; a weak D match, TRBD1 (6 bases). Germline values: CDR1 SQVTM, CDR2 ANQGSEA. Trimming left V 8 bases short and J 1 base short, with 8 bases between. This CDR3 is built from 11 residues.